This T cell receptor beta chain was sequenced during a study of blood T cell repertoires in COVID-19. Overall study context: Donors in the United States, Italy and Spain gave samples during acute or convalescent COVID-19. Sample material is recorded as cDNA or gDNA derived from T cells, B-cell-depleted T cells, or PBMCs.

Source study methods: Cell counts per sample came from amplifying reference gene primers. The data were produced by immunoSEQ multiplex PCR, yet TCRdb's version contains in-frame clones alone and is incomplete. V and J calls and clone size come straight from that table; D and trimming were deduced from the DNA. Of some 260,000 clones listed, 85% to 90% are singletons. This clone appeared a single time. V lost 0 bases and J lost 2, with 9 bases in between. The CDR3 sequence is 14 residues long. Looked up from germline, CDR1 is SGHRS and CDR2 is YFSETQ. Sequenced material: peripheral blood. The sequence was obtained from a woman in her forties who had recovered from COVID-19. V usage is TRBV5-1 and J usage is TRBJ2-7; possibly TRBD1 for D (6 bases). CDR3 sequence reads: CASSLARGPYEQYF. DNA for the CDR3: TGCGCCAGCAGCTTGGCCAGGGGTCCCTACGAGCAGTACTTC.